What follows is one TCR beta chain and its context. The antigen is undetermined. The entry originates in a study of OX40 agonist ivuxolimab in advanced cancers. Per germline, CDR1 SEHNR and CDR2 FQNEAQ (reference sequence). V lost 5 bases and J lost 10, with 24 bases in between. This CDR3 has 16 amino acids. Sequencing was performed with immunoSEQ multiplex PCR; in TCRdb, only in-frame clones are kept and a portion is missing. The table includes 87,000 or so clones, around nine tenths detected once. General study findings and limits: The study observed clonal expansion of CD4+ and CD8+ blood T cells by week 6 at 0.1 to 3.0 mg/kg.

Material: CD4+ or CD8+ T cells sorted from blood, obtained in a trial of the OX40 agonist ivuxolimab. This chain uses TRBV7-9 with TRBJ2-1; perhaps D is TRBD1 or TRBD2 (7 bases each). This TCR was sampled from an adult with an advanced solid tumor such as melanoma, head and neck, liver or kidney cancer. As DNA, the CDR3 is TGTGCCAGCAGCCCAGGGGGGGACGCCTTGCCCATGGAGCAGTTCTTC. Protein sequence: CASSPGGDALPMEQFF.